This TCR beta chain was retrieved from a study of cytomegalovirus exposure and HLA in healthy donors. Overall study results and limits: There was a cluster of highly shared sequence variants that was likely a sequencing artifact. A missense variant in DCLRE1C was later tied to TCR beta V- and J-gene trimming.

This PCR relied on a set of 60 Vbeta primers and 13 Jbeta primers. Only in-frame clones appear in the TCRdb table, and some are missing; sequencing was by immunoSEQ multiplex PCR. The data contain roughly 140,000 clones, about 82% of them singletons. CDR3 size: 14 residues. Germline V gene lookup returns CDR1 SGHRS and CDR2 YFSETQ. The ends were cut back, 5 bases at V and 6 bases at J, with 18 bases in the middle. Points on this clone: Antigen: not known.

This chain uses TRBV5-1 with TRBJ2-7; D is possibly TRBD2 (6 bases). Sequenced material: PBMCs. The receptor was derived from a male donor in good health and CMV-seronegative. The CDR3 DNA reads TGCGCCAGCAGGCCGGGACTGAGATCGGGCGAGCAGTACTTC. Residues: CASRPGLRSGEQYF.